Following are 10 T cell receptor beta chains from one sample sequenced in a study of blood T cell repertoires in COVID-19. The table came from immunoSEQ multiplex PCR; TCRdb's copy has only in-frame clones and leaves some out. The sample consists of some 150,000 clones, 80% of them appearing once. Sequences were obtained from peripheral blood. The receptors come from a man between 60 and 70 years old with acute or convalescent COVID-19.

This clone showed up just once. V is TRBV6-5 and J is TRBJ1-4; 8 bases map to TRBD1. The CDR3 consists of 14 residues. Trimming removed 6 bases from V and 5 bases from J; junction bases left unmatched: 5. From germline, CDR1 is MNHEY and CDR2 SVGAGI. The CDR3 sequence: CASSQQGGNEKLFF. In DNA form, the CDR3 reads TGTGCCAGCAGCCAACAGGGGGGGAATGAAAAACTGTTTTTT.

The J gene is TRBJ2-1, the V gene TRBV9; 9 nucleotides match TRBD1. With V trimmed by 0 bases and J by 6 bases, 16 bases remained unmatched. This CDR3 is built from 19 residues. Germline CDR1 and CDR2: SGDLS and YYNGEE. DNA of the CDR3: TGTGCCAGCAGCGTAGATCTTAAGAGGACAGGGGACCCCTTCAATGAGCAGTTCTTC. As protein: CASSVDLKRTGDPFNEQFF.

The chain carries TRBV5-4 and TRBJ2-7; 11 bases fit TRBD2. The CDR3 length is 16 residues. Trimming removed 4 bases from V and 1 base from J; junction bases left unmatched: 7. The germline V gene has CDR1 SGHNT and CDR2 YYREEE (reference sequence). The CDR3 DNA reads TGTGCCAGCAGCGGCGCAACTAGCGGGGGTTCCTACGAGCAGTACTTC. This codes for CASSGATSGGSYEQYF.

The chain is built from TRBV18 and TRBJ2-1; TRBD1 matches at 7 bases. V gave up 1 base and J gave up 8 bases; unmatched junction bases: 2. Germline assignment: CDR1 KGHSH and CDR2 LQKENI. This CDR3 is 13 amino acids long. As DNA, the CDR3 is TGTGCCAGCTCACCACGACAGGGAGATGAGCAGTTCTTC. This translates into CASSPRQGDEQFF.

CDR3 loop: CASSSNRVTNTEAFF. The CDR3 DNA follows: TGTGCCAGCAGCTCGAACAGGGTTACGAACACTGAAGCTTTCTTT. The J gene is TRBJ1-1, the V gene TRBV7-2, with D tentatively TRBD1 (6 bases). V was trimmed by 4 bases and J by 1 base, leaving 13 bases between them. Germline CDR1 reads SGHTA; CDR2 reads FQGNSA. This CDR3 region has 15 residues.

Concerning this clone itself: Distinct nucleotide sequences in the sample also encode this CDR3. The rearrangement joins TRBV5-1 to TRBJ2-1; 9 nucleotides agree with TRBD1. This CDR3 is 15 amino acids long. The trim removed 0 bases at V and 7 bases at J, leaving 5 bases unmatched. Germline-derived CDR1 and CDR2 are SGHRS and YFSETQ. The CDR3 region is CASSLGGQGLNEQFF. CDR3 sequence (DNA): TGCGCCAGCAGCTTGGGGGGACAGGGTTTAAATGAGCAGTTCTTC.

This chain links TRBV6-1 with TRBJ2-3, with TRBD1 as a possible D gene (5 bases). Germline V gene data show CDR1 as MNHNS and CDR2 as SASEGT. The V end was cut by 2 bases, the J end by 3 bases, with 9 bases between. The CDR3 runs to 14 residues. Written as DNA, the CDR3 is TGTGCCAGCAGTGAAATAAGACAGACAGATACGCAGTATTTT. Its protein product is CASSEIRQTDTQYF.

The J gene is TRBJ2-7, the V gene TRBV28; D might be TRBD1 (5 bases). Germline-derived CDR1 and CDR2 are MDHEN and SYDVKM. This CDR3 spans 15 amino acids. Trimming cost V 3 bases and J 3 bases, with 15 bases left between them. The CDR3 here is CASSFQDTDLYEQYF. Here the CDR3 DNA reads TGTGCCAGCAGTTTTCAGGACACGGACCTCTACGAGCAGTACTTC.

CDR3 in amino acids: CASSHSDRAGRSPLHF. CDR3 in DNA: TGTGCCAGCAGCCACTCAGACAGGGCGGGAAGGTCACCCCTCCACTTT. The chain uses TRBV3-1 (or the pseudogene TRBV3-2) and TRBJ1-6; 7 nucleotides line up with TRBD1. There are 16 residues in the CDR3. J was trimmed by 10 bases and V by 3 bases; bases with no gene match: 12. The V gene's germline CDR1 is LGHDT and CDR2 YNNKEL (reference sequence).

In DNA, the CDR3 is TGTGCCAGCAGCGCCGACAGTTACACTGAAGCTTTCTTT. This encodes CASSADSYTEAFF. J is TRBJ1-1 and V is TRBV7-6; TRBD1 might be the D (5 bases). Germline CDR1 and CDR2: SGHVS and FNYEAQ. Between the trimmed V and J ends, which lost 5 bases and 3 bases, there was a span of 10 bases. The CDR3 loop spans 13 amino acids.